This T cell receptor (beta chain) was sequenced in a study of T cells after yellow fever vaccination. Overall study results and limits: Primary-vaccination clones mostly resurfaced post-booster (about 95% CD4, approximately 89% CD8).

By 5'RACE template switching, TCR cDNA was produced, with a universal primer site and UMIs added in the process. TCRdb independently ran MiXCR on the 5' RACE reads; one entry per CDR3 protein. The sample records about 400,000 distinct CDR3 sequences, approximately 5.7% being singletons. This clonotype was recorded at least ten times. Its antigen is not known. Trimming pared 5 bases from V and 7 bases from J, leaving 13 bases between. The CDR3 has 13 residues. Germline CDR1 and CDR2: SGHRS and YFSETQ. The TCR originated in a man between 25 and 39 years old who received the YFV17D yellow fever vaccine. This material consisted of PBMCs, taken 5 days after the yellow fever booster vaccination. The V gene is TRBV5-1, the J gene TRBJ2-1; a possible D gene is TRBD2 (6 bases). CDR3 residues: CASSSGGGNEQFF. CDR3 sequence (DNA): TGCGCCAGCAGTTCTGGTGGGGGGAATGAGCAGTTCTTC.